This TCR beta chain was sequenced in a study of OX40 agonist ivuxolimab in advanced cancers. Background on the study: Ivuxolimab, which is an agonistic anti-OX40 (CD134) antibody, was administered to the patients. Patients got intravenous ivuxolimab at 0.01 to 10 mg/kg every 2 weeks. Regarding the study as a whole: Researchers did not establish what antigens the expanded peripheral T cells target.

The protocol was immunoSEQ multiplex PCR, while the TCRdb copy is restricted to in-frame clones and leaves out a portion. Of some 110,000 clones listed, just over 90% are singletons. As concerns this clone: Its matching antigen is unknown.

Deletions cut 4 bases from V and 3 bases from J, with 6 bases between. CDR3 length: 12 residues. Germline V gene sequence: CDR1 LNHDA, CDR2 SQIVND (reference sequence). The chain is built from TRBV19 and TRBJ2-5; D call uncertain. The sequenced sample was CD4+ or CD8+ T cells sorted from blood, obtained in a trial of the OX40 agonist ivuxolimab. The TCR originated in an adult with an advanced solid tumor such as melanoma, head and neck, liver or kidney cancer. CDR3 bases: TGTGCCAGTAGTACCGAAAAAGAGACCCAGTACTTC. This encodes CASSTEKETQYF.